A selection of T cell receptor beta chains follows, all from one sample in a study of cytomegalovirus exposure and HLA in healthy donors. Generated by immunoSEQ multiplex PCR, the TCRdb table keeps only in-frame clones and is missing some. The data contain roughly 120,000 clones, roughly 80% of them seen just once; the ten biggest clones take up over 3.5%. The sample consisted of PBMCs. The receptors come from a woman aged 40-49 years in good health and CMV-seronegative. Both conserved end residues are trimmed from each CDR3.

TRBV7-9	ASSLLTEKAYEQY
TRBV6-6	ASSYGAGVSYEQY
TRBV6-1	ASSDVLMNTEAF
TRBV9	ASSEIRDTEAF
TRBV5-1	ASSLAAGRNEQF
TRBV11-1	ASSPFSGGVNTGELF
TRBV27	ASSSPTKAGGLGEQY
TRBV5-4	ASSFLNRGRNEQY
TRBV7-2	ASSLGWANEQF
TRBV11-3	ASSYSGTNYEQY
TRBV19	ASLTGTGVTGELF
TRBV7-9	ASRSPGTGINEQF
TRBV6-1	ASSEVTSGGVPPGTQY
TRBV30	AWSVLGLADNEQF
TRBV18	ASSPGGQETQY
TRBV6-5	ASKRTSYHEQY
TRBV6-6	ASSNIQGATGYT
TRBV7-2	ASSLVGGDNEQF
TRBV9	ASSPQLPRGDTPYEQY
TRBV18	ASSPRDRVKETQY
TRBV6-6	ASSPGGRNTDTQY
TRBV5-4	ASSLPSGY
TRBV7-9	SSSPVGGGRNTIY
TRBV7-8	ASSQGLAGGYEQY
TRBV2	ATDFRRDSPLH
TRBV7-8	ASSPANRVEQY
TRBV19	ASSRAGQPYNEQF
TRBV6-1	ATSIGTSPYEQY
TRBV4-1	ASSQGAGSTDTQY
TRBV27	ASSGGLQAGNTIY
TRBV5-1	ASSPTGLAGVGEQF
TRBV7-6	ASSFFGGREGTQY
TRBV15	ATSRGQVAKNIQY
TRBV9	ASSAPSESTDTQY
TRBV9	ASSVETGNTGELF
TRBV6-5	ASSYDRDPYEQY
TRBV19	ASCSGGAYNEQF
TRBV7-2	ASSGLAGTTGELF
TRBV29-1	SGQDREAF
TRBV6-1	ASSGFLGTEGHQPQH
TRBV7-2	ASSPGQGAYEQY
TRBV5-1	ASSPRGGARSQETQY
TRBV21-1	ASSKGAGEGANYGYT
TRBV30	AWSPLGYNEQF
TRBV10-3	AIRSTGTVSGNTIY
TRBV28	ASSTAPGQGTSEQY
TRBV7-6	ASSPAPPGTGLNEQF
TRBV9	ASSVGFNPTTYEQY
TRBV7-2	ASSFVASGTDTQY